The rows below give T cell receptor beta chains drawn from one sample of a study of CD8 T cells in Susac syndrome. TCRdb redid the calling of the immunoSEQ multiplex PCR reads with MiXCR, one entry per CDR3 protein. Here the sample spans about 130,000 distinct CDR3 sequences, 90% to 95% being singletons. Sequencing was carried out using CD4+ T cells from PBMCs. Source of these receptors: a human donor with multiple sclerosis. The CDR3 runs from the conserved cysteine through the conserved F or W. A D gene is named only where the DNA matches it firmly. A row's size may be missing; if present it is once, few, many or a size class.

clone size: once; D gene: TRBD1; V gene: TRBV5-4; J gene: TRBJ2-1; CDR3 DNA: TGTGCCAGCAGCAAAGACAGGGGGAATCCGAATGAGCAGTTCTTC; CDR3 protein: CASSKDRGNPNEQFF
clone size: NA; D gene: NA; V gene: TRBV6-6; J gene: TRBJ2-3; CDR3 DNA: TGTGCCAGCAGTCGGGGCCACACAGATACGCAGTATTTT; CDR3 protein: CASSRGHTDTQYF
clone size: NA; D gene: TRBD1; V gene: TRBV20-1; J gene: TRBJ2-3; CDR3 DNA: TGCAGTGCTAGGAAGCCGGGACAGGGGACAGATACGCAGTATTTT; CDR3 protein: CSARKPGQGTDTQYF
clone size: NA; D gene: NA; V gene: TRBV20-1; J gene: TRBJ2-7; CDR3 DNA: TGCAGTGCTAGAGGAGGGGGACTTTCCTCCTACGAGCAGTACTTC; CDR3 protein: CSARGGGLSSYEQYF
clone size: NA; D gene: TRBD2; V gene: TRBV4-1; J gene: TRBJ2-3; CDR3 DNA: TGCGCCAGCAGCCGGACTAGCGGGGGGGCTGGTACGCAGTATTTT; CDR3 protein: CASSRTSGGAGTQYF
clone size: NA; D gene: TRBD1; V gene: TRBV9; J gene: TRBJ1-2; CDR3 DNA: TGTGCCAGCAGCGTTCGGACAGGGTTGAACTATGGCTACACCTTC; CDR3 protein: CASSVRTGLNYGYTF
clone size: NA; D gene: NA; V gene: TRBV19; J gene: TRBJ1-1; CDR3 DNA: TGTGCCAGTAGTAAGGTTTTCCGGGGCGTGAACACTGAAGCTTTCTTT; CDR3 protein: CASSKVFRGVNTEAFF
clone size: few; D gene: NA; V gene: TRBV7-2; J gene: TRBJ1-1; CDR3 DNA: TGTGCCAGCAGCTTAGTGGGGGGTAACACTGAAGCTTTCTTT; CDR3 protein: CASSLVGGNTEAFF
clone size: NA; D gene: NA; V gene: TRBV5-1; J gene: TRBJ2-7; CDR3 DNA: TGCGCCAGCAGCTTCAAACAGGGTAGGTTCTACGAGCAGTACTTC; CDR3 protein: CASSFKQGRFYEQYF
clone size: NA; D gene: TRBD1; V gene: TRBV5-1; J gene: TRBJ2-7; CDR3 DNA: TGCGCCAGCACCGATGGGACAGGGGACGAGCAGTACTTC; CDR3 protein: CASTDGTGDEQYF